The present T cell receptor beta chain was sequenced within a study of metastatic and nonmetastatic thyroid tumors. General study findings and limits: Significantly higher TCR beta diversity was reportedly seen in malignant thyroid tumors than benign nodules, in blood and tumor.

With MiXCR, TCRdb reprocessed the PCR reads. The top ten hold 3% to 4.5% of the sample, which has about 92,000 clones, 15% seen once. Germline loops: CDR1 MNHEY, CDR2 SMNVEV (reference sequence). The CDR3 covers 12 residues. Trimming left V 5 bases short and J 10 bases short, with 12 bases between. No treatment had been given to any patient before thyroid surgery. The sample holds many counts of this clone. What it recognizes is unknown. The origin of this receptor is a female donor with papillary thyroid cancer or a benign thyroid nodule (not recorded which). Some clones in this sample may be carry-over from other donors' samples. The rearrangement links TRBV27 to TRBJ2-1, with D perhaps given as TRBD1 or TRBD2 (5 bases each). The source material was blood. CDR3 region: CASSPPGREQFF. DNA of the CDR3: TGTGCCAGCAGTCCACCGGGACGGGAGCAGTTCTTC.